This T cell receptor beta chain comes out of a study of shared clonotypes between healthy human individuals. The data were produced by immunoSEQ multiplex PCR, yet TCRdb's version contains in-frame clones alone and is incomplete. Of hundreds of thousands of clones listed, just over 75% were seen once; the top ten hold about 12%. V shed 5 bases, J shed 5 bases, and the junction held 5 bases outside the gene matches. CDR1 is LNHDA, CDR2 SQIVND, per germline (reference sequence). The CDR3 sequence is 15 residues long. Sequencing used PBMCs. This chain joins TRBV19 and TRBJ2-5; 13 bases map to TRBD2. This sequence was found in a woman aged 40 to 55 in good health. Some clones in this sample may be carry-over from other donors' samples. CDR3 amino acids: CASSSLAGGRETQYF. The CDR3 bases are TGTGCCAGTAGTTCACTAGCGGGAGGGCGTGAGACCCAGTACTTC.